This is a list of T cell receptor beta chains from one sample in a study of T cells after yellow fever vaccination. Via MiXCR, TCRdb re-called the 5' RACE reads, giving one row per CDR3 protein. The sample yields about 350,000 distinct CDR3 sequences, roughly 3.9% seen once. The input for sequencing was PBMCs, taken 5 days after the yellow fever booster vaccination. Source of these receptors: a man between 18 and 29 years old who received the YFV17D yellow fever vaccine. Each CDR3 is given without its conserved first and last residue.

ASSWKTGQGNGYT,TRBV7-2,TRBJ1-2
ASRPQGSTDTQY,TRBV7-9,TRBJ2-3
ASSDRQKNNEQF,TRBV25-1,TRBJ2-1
ASSYLTGGYTEAF,TRBV6-2/TRBV6-3,TRBJ1-1
SASRALDTQY,TRBV20-1,TRBJ2-3
ASSPAKRARGHGNQPQH,TRBV7-2,TRBJ1-5
ASSDFVGANTGELF,TRBV2,TRBJ2-2
ASSQEAGMGEQY,TRBV4-3,TRBJ2-7
ASSLDPGTVNTGELF,TRBV5-5,TRBJ2-2
ASSLGQNLAKNIQY,TRBV5-1,TRBJ2-4
ATSLAGGPRY,TRBV24-1,TRBJ2-3
SARSAVSYEQY,TRBV20-1,TRBJ2-7
ASSLGREGQPQH,TRBV5-1,TRBJ1-5
ASRPGTGSRNSPLH,TRBV6-5,TRBJ1-6
ASSHLQGIYYGYT,TRBV4-1,TRBJ1-2
ASSFGQGAHGELF,TRBV7-6,TRBJ2-2
ASGGGETQY,TRBV11-2,TRBJ2-5
ASSSFTEWY,TRBV7-6,TRBJ2-7
SASTGLAHADTQY,TRBV20-1,TRBJ2-3
ASSLPAAGEAF,TRBV12-3/TRBV12-4,TRBJ2-1
ASRRQGLDEQF,TRBV12-3/TRBV12-4,TRBJ2-1
ASTPGGSSYEQY,TRBV6-6,TRBJ2-7
SVPLHKKNTEAF,TRBV29-1,TRBJ1-1
ASSLRLAGASYNEQF,TRBV3-1,TRBJ2-1
ASSQPGRGRLNEKLF,TRBV4-2,TRBJ1-4
SVELPDRAGETQY,TRBV29-1,TRBJ2-5
ASSLSGNHGYT,TRBV12-3/TRBV12-4,TRBJ1-2
SGGLSGETQY,TRBV29-1,TRBJ2-5
ASSPGGFSTEAF,TRBV4-3,TRBJ1-1
ASSLAAGNLGDTQY,TRBV7-2,TRBJ2-3
ASSLAFRNEAF,TRBV7-9,TRBJ1-1
ASRLQTGGTDTQY,TRBV5-1,TRBJ2-3
AMRLAGEKTQY,TRBV7-2,TRBJ2-5
ASSLGLGYQETQY,TRBV11-2,TRBJ2-5
ASSAGQNSNQPQH,TRBV6-2/TRBV6-3,TRBJ1-5
ASSYPGAYEQY,TRBV6-6,TRBJ2-7
ASSESKQGNAETQY,TRBV10-1,TRBJ2-5
AIRAFRPSNQPQH,TRBV10-3,TRBJ1-5
ASSLEDERGYT,TRBV5-1,TRBJ1-2
ASSGGQSETQY,TRBV5-1,TRBJ2-5